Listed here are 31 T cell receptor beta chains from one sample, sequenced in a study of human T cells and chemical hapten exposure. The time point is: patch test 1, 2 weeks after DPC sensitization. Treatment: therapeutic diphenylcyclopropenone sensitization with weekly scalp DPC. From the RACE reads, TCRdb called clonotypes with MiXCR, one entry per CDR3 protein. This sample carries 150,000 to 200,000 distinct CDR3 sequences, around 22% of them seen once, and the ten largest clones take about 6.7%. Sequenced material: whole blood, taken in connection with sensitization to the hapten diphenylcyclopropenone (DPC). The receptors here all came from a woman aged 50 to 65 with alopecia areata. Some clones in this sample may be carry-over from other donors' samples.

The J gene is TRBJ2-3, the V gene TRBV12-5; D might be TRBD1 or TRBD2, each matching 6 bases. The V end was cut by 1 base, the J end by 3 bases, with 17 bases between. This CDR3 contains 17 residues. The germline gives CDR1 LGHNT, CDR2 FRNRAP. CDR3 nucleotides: TGTGCTAGTGGTTTGGAACAGGGTTTGGAGGGGACAGATACGCAGTATTTT. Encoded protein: CASGLEQGLEGTDTQYF.

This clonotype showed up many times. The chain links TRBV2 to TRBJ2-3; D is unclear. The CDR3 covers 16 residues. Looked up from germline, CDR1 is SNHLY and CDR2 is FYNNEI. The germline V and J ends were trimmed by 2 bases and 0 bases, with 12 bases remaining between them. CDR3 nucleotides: TGTGCCAGCAGTGAACCGGCGGTTATGAGCACAGATACGCAGTATTTT. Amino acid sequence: CASSEPAVMSTDTQYF.

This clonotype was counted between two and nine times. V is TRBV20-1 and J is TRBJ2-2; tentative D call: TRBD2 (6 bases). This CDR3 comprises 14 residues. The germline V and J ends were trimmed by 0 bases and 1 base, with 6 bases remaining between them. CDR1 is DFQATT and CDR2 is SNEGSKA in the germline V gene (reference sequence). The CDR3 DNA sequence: TGCAGTGCTAGAGAGGGAGGGAACACCGGGGAGCTGTTTTTT. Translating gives CSAREGGNTGELFF.

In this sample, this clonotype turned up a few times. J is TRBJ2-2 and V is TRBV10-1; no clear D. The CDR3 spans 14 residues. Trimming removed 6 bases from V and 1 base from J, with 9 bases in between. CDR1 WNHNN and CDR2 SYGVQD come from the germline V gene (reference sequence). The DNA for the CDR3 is TGCGCCAGCAGCGAAGTGAAGAACACCGGGGAGCTGTTTTTT. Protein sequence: CASSEVKNTGELFF.

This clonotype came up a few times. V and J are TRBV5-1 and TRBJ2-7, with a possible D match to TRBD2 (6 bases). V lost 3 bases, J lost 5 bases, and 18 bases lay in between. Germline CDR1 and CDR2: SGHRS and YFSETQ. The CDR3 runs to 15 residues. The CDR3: CASSSEAGQWNEQYF. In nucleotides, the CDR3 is TGCGCCAGCAGCTCCGAGGCGGGGCAATGGAACGAGCAGTACTTC.

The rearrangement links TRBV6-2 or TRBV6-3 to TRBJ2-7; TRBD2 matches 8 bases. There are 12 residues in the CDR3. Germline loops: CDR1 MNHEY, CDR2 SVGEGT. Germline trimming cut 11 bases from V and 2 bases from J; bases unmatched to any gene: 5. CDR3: CALGGEPYEQYF. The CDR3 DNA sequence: TGTGCCCTCGGGGGGGAACCCTACGAGCAGTACTTC.

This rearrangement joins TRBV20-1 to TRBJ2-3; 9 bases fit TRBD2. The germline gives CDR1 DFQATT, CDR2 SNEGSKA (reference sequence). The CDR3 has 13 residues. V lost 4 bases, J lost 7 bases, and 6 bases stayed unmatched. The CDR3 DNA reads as TGCAGTGCTATCGCGGGAGGGCGGTATACGCAGTATTTT. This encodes CSAIAGGRYTQYF.

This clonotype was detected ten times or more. The CDR3 DNA is TGCGCCAGCAGCCAACTAGGACTCAGGGACGAAGCTTTCTTT. This gives the protein CASSQLGLRDEAFF. The chain has TRBV4-1 and TRBJ1-1, with a possible D match to TRBD1 (5 bases). The CDR3 is 14 residues long. Trimming left V 2 bases short and J 8 bases short, with 15 bases between. The germline V gene has CDR1 MGHRA and CDR2 YSYEKL.

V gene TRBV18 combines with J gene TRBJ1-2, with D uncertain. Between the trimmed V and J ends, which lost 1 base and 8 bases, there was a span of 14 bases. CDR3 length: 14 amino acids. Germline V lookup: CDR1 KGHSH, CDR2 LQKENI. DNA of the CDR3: TGTGCCAGCTCACCACTATCGGGGAGTATCGGCTACACCTTC. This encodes CASSPLSGSIGYTF.

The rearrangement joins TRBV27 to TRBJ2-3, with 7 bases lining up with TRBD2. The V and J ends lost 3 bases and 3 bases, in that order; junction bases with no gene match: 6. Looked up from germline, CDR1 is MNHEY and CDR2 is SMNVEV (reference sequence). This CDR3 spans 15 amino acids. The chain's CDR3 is CASSFGGRVTDTQYF. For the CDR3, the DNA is TGTGCCAGCAGTTTTGGCGGGAGAGTGACAGATACGCAGTATTTT.

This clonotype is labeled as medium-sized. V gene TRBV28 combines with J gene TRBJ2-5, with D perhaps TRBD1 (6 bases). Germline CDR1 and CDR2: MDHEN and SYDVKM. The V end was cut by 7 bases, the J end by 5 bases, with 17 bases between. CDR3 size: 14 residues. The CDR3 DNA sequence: TGTGCCAGCACCCAAACCGGGACACCGGAGACCCAGTACTTC. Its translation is CASTQTGTPETQYF.

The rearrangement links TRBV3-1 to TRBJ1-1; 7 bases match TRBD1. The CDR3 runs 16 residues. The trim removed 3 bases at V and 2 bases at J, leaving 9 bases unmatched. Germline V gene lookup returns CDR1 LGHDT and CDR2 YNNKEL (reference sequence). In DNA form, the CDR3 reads TGTGCCAGCAGCCAGGCATTGGGACAGCGCAACACTGAAGCTTTCTTT. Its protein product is CASSQALGQRNTEAFF.

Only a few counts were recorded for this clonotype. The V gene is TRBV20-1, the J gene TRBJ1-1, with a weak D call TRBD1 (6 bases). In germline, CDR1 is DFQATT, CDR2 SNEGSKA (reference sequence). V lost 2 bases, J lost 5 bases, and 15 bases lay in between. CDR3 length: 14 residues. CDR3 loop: CSARYQGWLTEAFF. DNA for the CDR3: TGCAGTGCTAGATATCAGGGGTGGTTGACTGAAGCTTTCTTT.

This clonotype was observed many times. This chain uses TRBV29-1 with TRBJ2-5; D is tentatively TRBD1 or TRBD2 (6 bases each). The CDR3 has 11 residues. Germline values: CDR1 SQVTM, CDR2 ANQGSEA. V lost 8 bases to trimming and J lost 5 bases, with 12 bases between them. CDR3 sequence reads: CSSRRGETQYF. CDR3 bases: TGCAGCTCCCGGAGGGGGGAGACCCAGTACTTC.

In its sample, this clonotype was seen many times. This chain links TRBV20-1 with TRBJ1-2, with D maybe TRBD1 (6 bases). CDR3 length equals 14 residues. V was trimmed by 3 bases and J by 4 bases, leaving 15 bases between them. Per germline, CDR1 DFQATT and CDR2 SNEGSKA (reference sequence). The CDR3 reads CSASNRELPYGYTF. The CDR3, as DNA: TGCAGTGCTAGTAACAGGGAGTTACCCTATGGCTACACCTTC.

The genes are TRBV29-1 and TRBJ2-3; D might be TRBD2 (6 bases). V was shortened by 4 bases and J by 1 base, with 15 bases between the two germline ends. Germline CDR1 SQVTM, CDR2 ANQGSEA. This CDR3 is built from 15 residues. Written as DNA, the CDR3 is TGCAGCGTTGCGAGGGCTAGCGTTCGCACAGATACGCAGTATTTT. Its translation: CSVARASVRTDTQYF.

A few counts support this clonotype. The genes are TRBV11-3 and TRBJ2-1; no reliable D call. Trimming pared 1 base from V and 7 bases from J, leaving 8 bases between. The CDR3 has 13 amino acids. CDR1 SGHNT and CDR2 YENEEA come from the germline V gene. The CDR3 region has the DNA TGTGCCAGCAGCTTAGGAATGGGTAATGAGCAGTTCTTC. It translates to CASSLGMGNEQFF.

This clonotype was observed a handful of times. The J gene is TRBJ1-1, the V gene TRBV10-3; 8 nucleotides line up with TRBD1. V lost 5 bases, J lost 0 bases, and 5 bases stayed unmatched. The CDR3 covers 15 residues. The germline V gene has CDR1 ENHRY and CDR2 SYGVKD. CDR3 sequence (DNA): TGTGCCATCAGTTGGGACAGGCCTATGAACACTGAAGCTTTCTTT. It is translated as CAISWDRPMNTEAFF.

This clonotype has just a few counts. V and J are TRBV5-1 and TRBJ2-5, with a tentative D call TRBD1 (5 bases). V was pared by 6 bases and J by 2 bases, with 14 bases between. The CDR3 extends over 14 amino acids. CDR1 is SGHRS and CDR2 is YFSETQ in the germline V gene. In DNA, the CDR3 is TGCGCCAGCAAAAAGGGCAGGGATCAAGAGACCCAGTACTTC. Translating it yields CASKKGRDQETQYF.

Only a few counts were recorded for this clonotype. Written as DNA, the CDR3 is TGTGCCAGTATTAATCGAGCGGGGACCTACAATGAGCAGTTCTTC. Its protein product is CASINRAGTYNEQFF. V gene TRBV19 combines with J gene TRBJ2-1, with 7 bases aligning to TRBD2. Germline assignment: CDR1 LNHDA and CDR2 SQIVND (reference sequence). Trimming took 7 bases from V and 2 from J; bases not matched to a gene: 8. The CDR3 runs 15 residues.

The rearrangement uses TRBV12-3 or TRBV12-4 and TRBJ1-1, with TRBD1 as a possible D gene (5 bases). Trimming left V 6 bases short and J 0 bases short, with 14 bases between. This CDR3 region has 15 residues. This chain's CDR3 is CASSDGRVLNTEAFF. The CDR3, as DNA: TGTGCCAGCAGCGATGGCAGGGTTTTGAACACTGAAGCTTTCTTT.

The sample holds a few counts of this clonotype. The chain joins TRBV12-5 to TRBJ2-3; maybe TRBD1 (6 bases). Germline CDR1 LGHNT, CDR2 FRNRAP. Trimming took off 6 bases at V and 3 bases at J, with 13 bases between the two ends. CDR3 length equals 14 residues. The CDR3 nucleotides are TGTGCTAGTGGCCCAGGACAGAGGACAGATACGCAGTATTTT. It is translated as CASGPGQRTDTQYF.

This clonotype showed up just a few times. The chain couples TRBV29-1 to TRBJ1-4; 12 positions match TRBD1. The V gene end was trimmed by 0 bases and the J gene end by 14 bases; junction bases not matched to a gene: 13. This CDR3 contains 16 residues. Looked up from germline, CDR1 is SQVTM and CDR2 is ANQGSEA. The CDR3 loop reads CSVEDTGTGGSQGLFF. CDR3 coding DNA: TGCAGCGTTGAAGATACCGGGACAGGGGGCTCCCAGGGTCTGTTTTTT. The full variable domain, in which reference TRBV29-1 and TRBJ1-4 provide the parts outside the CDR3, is SAVISQKPSRDICQRGTSLTIQCQVDSQVTMMFWYRQQPGQSLTLIATANQGSEATYESGFVIDKFPISRPNLTFSTLTVSNMSPEDSSIYLCSVEDTGTGGSQGLFFGSGTQLSVL.

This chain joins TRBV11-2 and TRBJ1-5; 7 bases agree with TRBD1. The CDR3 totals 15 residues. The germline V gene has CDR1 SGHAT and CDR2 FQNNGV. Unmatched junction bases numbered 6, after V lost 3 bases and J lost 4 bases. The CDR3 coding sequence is TGTGCCAGCAGCTTGACAGGGAAATCGAATCAGCCCCAGCATTTT. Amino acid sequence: CASSLTGKSNQPQHF.

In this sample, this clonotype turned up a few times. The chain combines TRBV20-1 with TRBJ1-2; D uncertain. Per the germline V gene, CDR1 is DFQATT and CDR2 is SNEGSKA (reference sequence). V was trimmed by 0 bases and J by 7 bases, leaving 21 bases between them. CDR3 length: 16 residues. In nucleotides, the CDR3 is TGCAGTGCTAGAGATTTGCAGTGGGAGATAGGTTTTGGCTACACCTTC. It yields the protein CSARDLQWEIGFGYTF.

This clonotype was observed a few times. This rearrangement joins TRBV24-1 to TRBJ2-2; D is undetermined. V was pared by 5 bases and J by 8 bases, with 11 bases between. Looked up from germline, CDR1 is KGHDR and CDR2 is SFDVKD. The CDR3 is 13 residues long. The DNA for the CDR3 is TGTGCCACCAGTGCTTCGATTTTGGGGGAGCTGTTTTTT. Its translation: CATSASILGELFF.

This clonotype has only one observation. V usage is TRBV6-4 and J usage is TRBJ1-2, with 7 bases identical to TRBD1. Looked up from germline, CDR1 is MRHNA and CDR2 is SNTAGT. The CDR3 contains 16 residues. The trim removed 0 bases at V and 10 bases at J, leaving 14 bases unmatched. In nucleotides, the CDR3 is TGTGCCAGCAGTGACTCTATACCCCCGACAGGGTCGGCCTACACCTTC. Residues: CASSDSIPPTGSAYTF.

CDR3 sequence reads: CSVEGHGQGGYNEQFF. DNA of the CDR3: TGCAGCGTTGAAGGGCATGGACAGGGGGGTTACAATGAGCAGTTCTTC. The rearrangement uses TRBV29-1 and TRBJ2-1; 10 bases map to TRBD1. The J segment lost 4 bases and the V segment lost 1 base, leaving 7 bases of the junction unmatched. From germline, CDR1 is SQVTM and CDR2 ANQGSEA. This CDR3 spans 16 amino acids.

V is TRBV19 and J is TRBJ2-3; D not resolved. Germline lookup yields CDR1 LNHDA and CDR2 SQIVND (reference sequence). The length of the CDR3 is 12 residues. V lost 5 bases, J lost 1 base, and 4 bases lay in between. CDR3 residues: CASSFRTDTQYF. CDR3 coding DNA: TGTGCCAGTAGTTTCCGCACAGATACGCAGTATTTT.

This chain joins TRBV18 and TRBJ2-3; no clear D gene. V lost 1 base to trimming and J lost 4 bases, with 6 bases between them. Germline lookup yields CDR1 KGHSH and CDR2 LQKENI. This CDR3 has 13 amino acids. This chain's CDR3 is CASSPQQADTQYF. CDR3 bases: TGTGCCAGCTCACCACAGCAGGCAGATACGCAGTATTTT.

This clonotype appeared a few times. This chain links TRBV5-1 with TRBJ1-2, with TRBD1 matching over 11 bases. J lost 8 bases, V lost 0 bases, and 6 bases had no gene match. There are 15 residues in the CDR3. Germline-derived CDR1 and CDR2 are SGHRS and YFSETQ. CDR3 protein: CASSLEVGTGGGYTF. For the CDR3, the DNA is TGCGCCAGCAGCTTGGAGGTCGGGACAGGGGGAGGCTACACCTTC. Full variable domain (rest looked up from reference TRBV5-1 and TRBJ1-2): KAGVTQTPRYLIKTRGQQVTLSCSPISGHRSVSWYQQTPGQGLQFLFEYFSETQRNKGNFPGRFSGRQFSNSRSEMNVSTLELGDSALYLCASSLEVGTGGGYTFGSGTRLTVV.